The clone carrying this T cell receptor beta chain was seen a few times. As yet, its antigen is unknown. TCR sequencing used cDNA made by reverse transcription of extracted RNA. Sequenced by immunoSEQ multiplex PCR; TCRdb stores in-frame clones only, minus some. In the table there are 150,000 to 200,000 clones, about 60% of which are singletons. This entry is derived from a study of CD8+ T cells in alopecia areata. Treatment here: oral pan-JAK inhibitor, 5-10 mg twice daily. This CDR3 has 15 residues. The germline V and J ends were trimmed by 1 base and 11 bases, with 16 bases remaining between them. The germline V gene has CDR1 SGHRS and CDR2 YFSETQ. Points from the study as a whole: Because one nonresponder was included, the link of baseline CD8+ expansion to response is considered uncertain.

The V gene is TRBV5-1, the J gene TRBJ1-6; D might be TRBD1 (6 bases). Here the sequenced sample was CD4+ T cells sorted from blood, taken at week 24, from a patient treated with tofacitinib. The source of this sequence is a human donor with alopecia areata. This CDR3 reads CASSLRSRGQAPLHF. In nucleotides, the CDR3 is TGCGCCAGCAGCTTGCGTAGCAGGGGACAAGCACCCCTCCACTTT.